One and the same sample provided the 4 T cell receptor beta chains below, sequenced in a study of human T cells and chemical hapten exposure. Documented time point: pre-sensitization, week 0. Regarding treatment: therapeutic diphenylcyclopropenone sensitization with weekly scalp DPC. TCRdb redid the calling of the RACE reads with MiXCR, one entry per CDR3 protein. In the table there are approximately 260,000 distinct CDR3 sequences, about 9.4% of which are singletons. The starting material was whole blood, obtained in connection with sensitization to the hapten diphenylcyclopropenone (DPC). Receptors were obtained from a woman in her 40s with alopecia areata. Some clones in this sample may be carry-over from other donors' samples.

This clonotype was observed many times. The chain is built from TRBV10-3 and TRBJ2-5; 9 bases are a match to TRBD2. Trimming removed 8 bases from V and 1 base from J; junction bases left unmatched: 2. Germline-derived CDR1 and CDR2 are ENHRY and SYGVKD. The CDR3 consists of 13 residues. The CDR3 sequence is CAIQREAQETQYF. The CDR3 DNA sequence: TGTGCCATCCAGCGGGAGGCCCAAGAGACCCAGTACTTC.

The V call is TRBV29-1, the J call TRBJ1-1; tentative D call: TRBD1 (5 bases). The germline V gene has CDR1 SQVTM and CDR2 ANQGSEA. There are 13 residues in the CDR3. V lost 2 bases and J lost 3, with 10 bases in between. The CDR3 DNA sequence: TGCAGCGTTGAAACAGGAGGGGACACTGAAGCTTTCTTT. Its protein is CSVETGGDTEAFF.

The chain recombines TRBV3-1 with TRBJ2-3; D possibly matches TRBD1 or TRBD2 (5 bases each). The CDR3 is made up of 15 amino acids. Looked up from germline, CDR1 is LGHDT and CDR2 is YNNKEL (reference sequence). The V end was cut by 6 bases, the J end by 3 bases, with 16 bases between. The DNA for the CDR3 is TGTGCCAGCAGACCCGGGACGGGGATTACAGATACGCAGTATTTT. It codes for CASRPGTGITDTQYF.

This clonotype showed up many times. This chain uses TRBV29-1 with TRBJ2-3, with D possibly being TRBD1 (7 bases). The CDR3 contains 14 residues. V was clipped by 6 bases and J by 2 bases, with 15 bases between them. Germline CDR1 SQVTM, CDR2 ANQGSEA. This CDR3 is CSVGRTGDTDTQYF. CDR3 DNA sequence: TGCAGCGTGGGGAGGACAGGAGACACAGATACGCAGTATTTT.